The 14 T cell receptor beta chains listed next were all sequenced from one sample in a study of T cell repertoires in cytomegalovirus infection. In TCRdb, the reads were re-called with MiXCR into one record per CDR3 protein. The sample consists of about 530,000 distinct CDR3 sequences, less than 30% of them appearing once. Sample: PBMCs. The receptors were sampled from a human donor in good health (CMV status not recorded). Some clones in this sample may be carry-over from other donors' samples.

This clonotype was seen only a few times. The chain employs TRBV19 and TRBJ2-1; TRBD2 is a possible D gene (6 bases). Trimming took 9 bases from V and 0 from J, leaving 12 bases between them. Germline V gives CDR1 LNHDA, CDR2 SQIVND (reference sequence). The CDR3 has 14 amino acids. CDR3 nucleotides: TGTGCCAGCAGGAGGGCCGTCTCCTACAATGAGCAGTTCTTC. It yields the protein CASRRAVSYNEQFF.

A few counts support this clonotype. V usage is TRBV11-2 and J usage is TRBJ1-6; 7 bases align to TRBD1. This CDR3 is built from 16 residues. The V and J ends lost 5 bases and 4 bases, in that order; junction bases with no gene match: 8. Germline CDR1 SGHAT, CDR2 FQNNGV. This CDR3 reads CASSLDWGQYNSPLHF. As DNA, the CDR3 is TGTGCCAGCAGCCTCGACTGGGGACAGTATAATTCACCCCTCCACTTT.

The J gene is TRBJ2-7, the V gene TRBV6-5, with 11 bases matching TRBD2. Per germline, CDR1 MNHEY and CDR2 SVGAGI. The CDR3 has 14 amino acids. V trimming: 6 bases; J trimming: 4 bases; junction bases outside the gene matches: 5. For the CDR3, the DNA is TGTGCCAGCAGACCACTAGCGGGAGTGTACGAGCAGTACTTC. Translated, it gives CASRPLAGVYEQYF.

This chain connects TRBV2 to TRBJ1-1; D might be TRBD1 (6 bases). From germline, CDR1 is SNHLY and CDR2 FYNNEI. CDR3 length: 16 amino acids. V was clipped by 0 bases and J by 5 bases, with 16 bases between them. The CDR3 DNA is TGTGCCAGCAGTGAAGCAGCCTGGGGGGCAGGGACTGAAGCTTTCTTT. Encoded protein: CASSEAAWGAGTEAFF.

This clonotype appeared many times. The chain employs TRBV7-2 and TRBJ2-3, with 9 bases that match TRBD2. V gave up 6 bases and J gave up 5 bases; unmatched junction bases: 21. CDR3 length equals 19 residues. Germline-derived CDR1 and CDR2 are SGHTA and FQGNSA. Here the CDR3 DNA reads TGTGCCAGCAGTCAACGGTTCGGGACTAGCTATGTTGGGAGAGATACGCAGTATTTT. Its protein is CASSQRFGTSYVGRDTQYF.

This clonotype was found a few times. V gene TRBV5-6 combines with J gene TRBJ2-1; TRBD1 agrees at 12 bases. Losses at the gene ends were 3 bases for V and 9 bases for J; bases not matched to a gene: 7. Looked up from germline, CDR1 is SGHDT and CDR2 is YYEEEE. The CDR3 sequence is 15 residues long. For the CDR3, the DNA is TGTGCCAGCAGCTCCGGGACAGGGGGCTCGGGTGAGCAGTTCTTC. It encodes CASSSGTGGSGEQFF.

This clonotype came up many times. The CDR3 loop reads CATRPPSGSVADTQYF. For the CDR3, the DNA is TGTGCCACCCGCCCCCCTAGCGGGAGTGTCGCAGATACGCAGTATTTT. This chain connects TRBV7-2 to TRBJ2-3; 10 bases are a match to TRBD2. Per the germline V gene, CDR1 is SGHTA and CDR2 is FQGNSA. This CDR3 is 16 amino acids long. Unmatched junction bases numbered 14, after V lost 10 bases and J lost 4 bases.

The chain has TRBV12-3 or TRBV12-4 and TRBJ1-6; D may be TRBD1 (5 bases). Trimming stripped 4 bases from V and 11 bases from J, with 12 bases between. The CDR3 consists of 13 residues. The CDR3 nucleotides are TGTGCCAGCAGTTATCCAGGGAGGGCACCCCTCCACTTT. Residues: CASSYPGRAPLHF.

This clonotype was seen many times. CDR3 DNA: TGTGCCAGCAATGGACAGGGAGTCCCTGGCTACACCTTC. This sequence encodes CASNGQGVPGYTF. The chain recombines TRBV12-3 or TRBV12-4 with TRBJ1-2, with TRBD1 matching over 8 bases. The V and J ends lost 7 bases and 7 bases, in that order; junction bases with no gene match: 8. This CDR3 has 13 amino acids.

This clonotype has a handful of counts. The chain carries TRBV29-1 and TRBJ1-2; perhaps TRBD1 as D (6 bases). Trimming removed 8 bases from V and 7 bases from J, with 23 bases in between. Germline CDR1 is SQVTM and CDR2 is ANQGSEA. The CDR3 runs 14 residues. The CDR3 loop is CSSPDGDIAGGYTF. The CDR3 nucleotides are TGCAGCTCCCCCGATGGGGACATTGCGGGTGGCTACACCTTC.

The CDR3 DNA sequence: TGTGCCAGCTCCCCTGACGTGCAGGGGGAGCAGTTCTTC. As protein: CASSPDVQGEQFF. This chain joins TRBV18 and TRBJ2-1, with D possibly being TRBD1 (6 bases). Trimming pared 6 bases from V and 10 bases from J, leaving 16 bases between. Germline values: CDR1 KGHSH, CDR2 LQKENI. The CDR3 has 13 amino acids.

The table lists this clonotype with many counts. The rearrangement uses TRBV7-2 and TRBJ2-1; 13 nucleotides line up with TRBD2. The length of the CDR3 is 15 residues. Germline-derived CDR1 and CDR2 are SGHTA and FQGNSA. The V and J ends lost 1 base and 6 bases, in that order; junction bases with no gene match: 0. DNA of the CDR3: TGTGCCAGCAGCTTAGGACTAGCGGGAGGCAATGAGCAGTTCTTC. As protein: CASSLGLAGGNEQFF.

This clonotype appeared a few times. The DNA for the CDR3 is TGTGCCAGCTCACCACCGGTGACATCCTACGAGCAGTACTTC. It codes for CASSPPVTSYEQYF. J is TRBJ2-7 and V is TRBV18; D is unclear. CDR3 size: 14 residues. CDR1 and CDR2 from the germline V gene are KGHSH and LQKENI. Trimming removed 0 bases from V and 1 base from J, with 7 bases in between.

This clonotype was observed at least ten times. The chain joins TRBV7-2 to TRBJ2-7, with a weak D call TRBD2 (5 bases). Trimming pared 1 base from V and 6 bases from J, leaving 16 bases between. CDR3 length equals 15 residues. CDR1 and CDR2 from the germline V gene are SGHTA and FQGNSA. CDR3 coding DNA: TGTGCCAGCAGCTTAGAAGTGGGAGTAGGGTCCGAGCAGTACTTC. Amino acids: CASSLEVGVGSEQYF.